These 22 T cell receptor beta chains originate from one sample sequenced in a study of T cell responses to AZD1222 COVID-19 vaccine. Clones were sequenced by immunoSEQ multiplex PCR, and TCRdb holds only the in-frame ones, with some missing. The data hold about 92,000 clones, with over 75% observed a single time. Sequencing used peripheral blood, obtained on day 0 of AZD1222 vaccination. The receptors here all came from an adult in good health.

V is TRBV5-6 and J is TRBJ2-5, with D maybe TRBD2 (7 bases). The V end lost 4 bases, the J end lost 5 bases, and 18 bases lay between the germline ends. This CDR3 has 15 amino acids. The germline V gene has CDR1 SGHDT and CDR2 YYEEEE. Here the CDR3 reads CASSANSGGAETQYF. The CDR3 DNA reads TGTGCCAGCAGCGCCAATAGTGGGGGGGCCGAGACCCAGTACTTC.

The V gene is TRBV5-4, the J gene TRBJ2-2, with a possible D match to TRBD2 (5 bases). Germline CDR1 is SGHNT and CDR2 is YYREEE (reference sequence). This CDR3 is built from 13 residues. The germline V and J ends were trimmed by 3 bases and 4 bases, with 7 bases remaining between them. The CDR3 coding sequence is TGTGCCAGCAGCTGGAGGCGCACCGGGGAGCTGTTTTTT. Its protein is CASSWRRTGELFF.

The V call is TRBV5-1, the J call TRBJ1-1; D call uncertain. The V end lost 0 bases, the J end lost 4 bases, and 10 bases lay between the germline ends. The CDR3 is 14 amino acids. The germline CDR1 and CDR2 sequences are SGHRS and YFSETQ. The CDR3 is CASSLEASPTEAFF. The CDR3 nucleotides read TGCGCCAGCAGCTTGGAAGCGAGTCCCACTGAAGCTTTCTTT.

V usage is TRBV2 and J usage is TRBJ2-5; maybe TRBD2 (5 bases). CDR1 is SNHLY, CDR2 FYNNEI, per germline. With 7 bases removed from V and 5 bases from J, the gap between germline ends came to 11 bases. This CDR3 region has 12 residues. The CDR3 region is CASKADGETQYF. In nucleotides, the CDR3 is TGTGCCAGCAAAGCGGATGGGGAGACCCAGTACTTC.

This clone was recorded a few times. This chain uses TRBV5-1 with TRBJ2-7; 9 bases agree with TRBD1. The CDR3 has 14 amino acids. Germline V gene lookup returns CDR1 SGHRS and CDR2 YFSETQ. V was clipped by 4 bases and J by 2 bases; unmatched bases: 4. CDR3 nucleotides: TGCGCCAGCAGCAGGGGACAGGGAACCTACGAGCAGTACTTC. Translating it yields CASSRGQGTYEQYF.

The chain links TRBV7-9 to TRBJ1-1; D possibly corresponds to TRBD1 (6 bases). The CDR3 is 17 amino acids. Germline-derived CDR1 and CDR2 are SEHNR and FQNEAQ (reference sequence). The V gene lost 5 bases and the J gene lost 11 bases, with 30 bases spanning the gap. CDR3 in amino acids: CASSPNTDGGPTGRAFF. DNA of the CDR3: TGTGCCAGCAGCCCCAACACCGACGGGGGCCCAACCGGGAGGGCTTTCTTT.

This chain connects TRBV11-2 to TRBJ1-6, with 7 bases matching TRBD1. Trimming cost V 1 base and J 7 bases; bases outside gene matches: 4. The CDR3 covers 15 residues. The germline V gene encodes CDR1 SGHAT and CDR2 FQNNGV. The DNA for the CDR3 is TGTGCCAGCAGCTTAGGGGGGACAGTAAATTCACCCCTCCACTTT. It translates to CASSLGGTVNSPLHF.

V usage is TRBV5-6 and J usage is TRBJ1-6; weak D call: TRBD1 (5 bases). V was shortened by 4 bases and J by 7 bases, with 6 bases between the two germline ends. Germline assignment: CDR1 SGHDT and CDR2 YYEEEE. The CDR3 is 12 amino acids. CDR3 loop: CASSRQNSPLHF. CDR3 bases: TGTGCCAGCAGCCGACAGAATTCACCCCTCCACTTT.

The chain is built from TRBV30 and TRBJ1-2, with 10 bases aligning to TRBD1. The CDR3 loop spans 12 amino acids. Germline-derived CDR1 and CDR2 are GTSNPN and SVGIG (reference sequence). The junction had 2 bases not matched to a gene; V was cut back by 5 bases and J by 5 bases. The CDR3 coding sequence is TGTGCCTGGGGGACAGGGGCTTATGGCTACACCTTC. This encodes CAWGTGAYGYTF.

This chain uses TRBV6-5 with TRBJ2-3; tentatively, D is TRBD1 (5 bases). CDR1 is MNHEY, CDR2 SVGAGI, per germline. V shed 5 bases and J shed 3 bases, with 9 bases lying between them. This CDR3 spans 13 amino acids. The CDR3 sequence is CASSKTATDTQYF. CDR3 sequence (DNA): TGTGCCAGCAGTAAGACAGCGACAGATACGCAGTATTTT.

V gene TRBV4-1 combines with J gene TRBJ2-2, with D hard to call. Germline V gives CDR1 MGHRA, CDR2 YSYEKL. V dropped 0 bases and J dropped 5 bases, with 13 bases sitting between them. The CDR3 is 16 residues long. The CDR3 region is CASSQDSMLLTGELFF. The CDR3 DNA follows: TGCGCCAGCAGCCAAGACTCCATGCTTTTGACCGGGGAGCTGTTTTTT.

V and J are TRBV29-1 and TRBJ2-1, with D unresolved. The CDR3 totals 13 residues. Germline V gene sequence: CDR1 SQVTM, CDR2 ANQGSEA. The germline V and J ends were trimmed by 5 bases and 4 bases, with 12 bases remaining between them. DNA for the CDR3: TGCAGCGTTCTTACTCCAGAATACAATGAGCAGTTCTTC. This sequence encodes CSVLTPEYNEQFF.

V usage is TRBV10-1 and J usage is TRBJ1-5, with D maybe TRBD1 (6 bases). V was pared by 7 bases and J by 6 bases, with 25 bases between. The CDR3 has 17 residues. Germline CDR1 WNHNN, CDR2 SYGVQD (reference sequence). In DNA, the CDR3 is TGCGCCAGCAAGGGGAGGAACAGGGAAAAATCGAGTCAGCCCCAGCATTTT. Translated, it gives CASKGRNREKSSQPQHF.

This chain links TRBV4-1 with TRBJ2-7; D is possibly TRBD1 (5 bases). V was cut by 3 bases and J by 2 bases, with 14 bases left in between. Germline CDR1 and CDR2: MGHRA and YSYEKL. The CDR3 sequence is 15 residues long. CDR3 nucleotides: TGCGCCAGCAGCCAGCAGGGTGGGTTCCCCTACGAGCAGTACTTC. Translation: CASSQQGGFPYEQYF.

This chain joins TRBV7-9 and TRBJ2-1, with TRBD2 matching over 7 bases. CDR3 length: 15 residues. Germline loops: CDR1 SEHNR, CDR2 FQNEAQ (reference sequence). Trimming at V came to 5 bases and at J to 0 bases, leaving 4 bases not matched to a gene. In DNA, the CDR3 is TGTGCCAGCAGCCGCGGGAGAGGCTCCTACAATGAGCAGTTCTTC. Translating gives CASSRGRGSYNEQFF. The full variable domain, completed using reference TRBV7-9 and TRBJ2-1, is DTGVSQNPRHKITKRGQNVTFRCDPISEHNRLYWYRQTLGQGPEFLTYFQNEAQLEKSRLLSDRFSAERPKGSFSTLEIQRTEQGDSAMYLCASSRGRGSYNEQFFGPGTRLTVL.

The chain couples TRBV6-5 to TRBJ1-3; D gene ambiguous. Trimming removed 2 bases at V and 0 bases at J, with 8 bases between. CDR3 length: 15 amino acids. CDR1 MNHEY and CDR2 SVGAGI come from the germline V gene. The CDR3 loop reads CASSYAPTSGNTIYF. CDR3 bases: TGTGCCAGCAGTTACGCGCCGACCTCTGGAAACACCATATATTTT.

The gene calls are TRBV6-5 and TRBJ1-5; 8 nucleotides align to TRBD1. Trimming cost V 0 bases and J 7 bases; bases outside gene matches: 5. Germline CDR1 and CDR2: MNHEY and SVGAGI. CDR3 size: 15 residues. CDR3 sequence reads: CASSYSRTGGQPQHF. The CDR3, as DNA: TGTGCCAGCAGTTACTCGAGAACAGGGGGGCAGCCCCAGCATTTT.

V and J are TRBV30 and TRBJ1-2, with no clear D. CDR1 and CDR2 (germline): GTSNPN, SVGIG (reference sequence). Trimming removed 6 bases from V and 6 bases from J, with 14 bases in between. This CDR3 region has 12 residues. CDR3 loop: CACPIPGNGYTF. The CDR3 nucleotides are TGTGCCTGCCCCATCCCTGGCAATGGCTACACCTTC.

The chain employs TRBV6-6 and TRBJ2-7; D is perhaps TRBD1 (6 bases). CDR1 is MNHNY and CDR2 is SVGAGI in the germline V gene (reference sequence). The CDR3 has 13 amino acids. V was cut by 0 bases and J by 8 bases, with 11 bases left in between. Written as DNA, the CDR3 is TGTGCCAGCAGTTACTCGGACAGCCTCCAGCAGTACTTC. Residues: CASSYSDSLQQYF.

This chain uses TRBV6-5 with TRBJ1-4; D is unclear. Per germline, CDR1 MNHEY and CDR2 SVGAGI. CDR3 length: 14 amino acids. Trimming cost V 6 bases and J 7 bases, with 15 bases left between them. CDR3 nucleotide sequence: TGTGCCAGCAGGGACGACGGTATGGGTGAAAAACTGTTTTTT. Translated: CASRDDGMGEKLFF.

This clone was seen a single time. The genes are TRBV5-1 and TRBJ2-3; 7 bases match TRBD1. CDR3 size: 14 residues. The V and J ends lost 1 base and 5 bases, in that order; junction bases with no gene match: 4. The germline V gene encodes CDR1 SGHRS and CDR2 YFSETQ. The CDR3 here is CASSLSGQQDTQYF. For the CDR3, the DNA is TGCGCCAGCAGCTTGTCGGGACAGCAAGATACGCAGTATTTT.

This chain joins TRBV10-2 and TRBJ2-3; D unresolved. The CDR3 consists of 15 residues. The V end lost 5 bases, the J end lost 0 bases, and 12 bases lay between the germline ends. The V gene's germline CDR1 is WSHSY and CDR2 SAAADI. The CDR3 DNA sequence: TGCGCCAGCAGTCTCCAGTCCCCTAGCACAGATACGCAGTATTTT. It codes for CASSLQSPSTDTQYF.